This T cell receptor (beta chain) comes out of a study of shared clonotypes between healthy human individuals. The naive CD8 fraction comprised CD45RO-negative cells positively selected for CCR7 and excluded terminally differentiated effector memory CD45RA+ cells. Sequencing used immunoSEQ multiplex PCR; TCRdb keeps in-frame clones, though not all of them. The sample yields around 2.1 million clones, 90% to 95% seen once. The CDR3 contains 12 residues. V shed 6 bases and J shed 6 bases, with 12 bases lying between them. The germline V gene encodes CDR1 WNHNN and CDR2 SYGVQD (reference sequence). Regarding the study as a whole: Approximately 5.4% of naive CD4 clonotypes were common to a handful of donors.

Concerning this clone itself: The target antigen is unknown.

This clonotype was sampled from a man in his late teens or twenties in good health. Some clones in this sample may be carry-over from other donors' samples. The chain recombines TRBV10-1 with TRBJ2-7; no clear D gene. Material: naive CD8+ T cells from PBMCs. In DNA, the CDR3 is TGCGCCAGCAGCGAAGGGTTCAGCGAGCAGTACTTC. Translation: CASSEGFSEQYF.